The 15 T cell receptor beta chains below were found in one sample sequenced in a study of cytomegalovirus exposure and HLA in healthy donors (dated by TCRdb to 2016 to 2017). The library came from the immunoSEQ multiplex PCR assay. For the multiplex PCR, a mixture combining 60 forward primers for TCR Vbeta segments and 13 reverse primers for TCR Jbeta segments was used. The table was pulled from immuneACCESS by TCRdb, which kept in-frame rearrangements only. Such tables lose some clones; where checked, under half of the loss comes from unresolved V genes, and the rest has no known cause. This sample is represented by more than 110,000 clones; 75% to 85% of them were singletons. The ten biggest clones cover roughly 2.4% of the sample. Sequenced sample: PBMCs. The source is a man in his forties or fifties in good health and CMV-seronegative.

This clone was observed a handful of times. The rearrangement links TRBV11-3 to TRBJ1-4; TRBD1 aligns across 9 bases. This CDR3 has 14 residues. With 1 base clipped from V and 6 bases from J, the junction kept 0 bases outside the gene matches. CDR1 is SGHNT, CDR2 YENEEA, per germline. The CDR3 loop reads CASSLGTGDEKLFF. The CDR3 DNA is TGTGCCAGCAGCTTAGGGACAGGGGATGAAAAACTGTTTTTT.

The J gene is TRBJ1-2, the V gene TRBV5-4, with D tentatively TRBD1 (6 bases). The ends were cut back, 4 bases at V and 2 bases at J, with 15 bases in the middle. Germline CDR1 reads SGHNT; CDR2 reads YYREEE (reference sequence). CDR3 length equals 15 residues. The CDR3 sequence: CASSPAAGENYGYTF. The CDR3 coding sequence is TGTGCCAGCAGCCCGGCGGCAGGGGAGAACTATGGCTACACCTTC.

The gene calls are TRBV28 and TRBJ1-5; TRBD1 aligns across 10 bases. CDR3 size: 15 residues. Trimming removed 5 bases from V and 6 bases from J; junction bases left unmatched: 7. CDR1 is MDHEN and CDR2 is SYDVKM in the germline V gene. The CDR3 spells CASSPSTGGSQPQHF. The CDR3 bases are TGTGCCAGCAGTCCGTCGACAGGGGGCAGTCAGCCCCAGCATTTT.

This clone has just one count. The chain uses TRBV19 and TRBJ2-1; 12 positions match TRBD2. CDR1 is LNHDA and CDR2 is SQIVND in the germline V gene (reference sequence). V gave up 6 bases and J gave up 7 bases; unmatched junction bases: 4. CDR3 length equals 14 residues. CDR3 bases: TGTGCCAGTAGACTAGCGGGAGGCGGGAATGAGCAGTTCTTC. Its protein product is CASRLAGGGNEQFF.

CDR3 region: CASSLAGTDQETQYF. The CDR3 bases are TGTGCCAGCAGCTTAGCAGGGACAGACCAAGAGACCCAGTACTTC. The V and J genes are TRBV11-2 and TRBJ2-5; TRBD1 matches at 7 bases. Germline loops: CDR1 SGHAT, CDR2 FQNNGV. CDR3 length: 15 amino acids. V lost 1 base, J lost 0 bases, and 2 bases stayed unmatched.

The chain's CDR3 is CASSSRQTSTDTQYF. For the CDR3, the DNA is TGTGCCAGTAGTAGTAGACAGACGTCCACAGATACGCAGTATTTT. The chain has TRBV19 and TRBJ2-3, with TRBD1 as a possible D gene (5 bases). V lost 4 bases, J lost 2 bases, and 13 bases lay in between. CDR3 length: 15 residues. Germline CDR1 reads LNHDA; CDR2 reads SQIVND (reference sequence).

In this sample, this clone turned up a few times. This chain connects TRBV7-9 to TRBJ1-2; D is unclear. Germline assignment: CDR1 SEHNR and CDR2 FQNEAQ (reference sequence). V lost 5 bases to trimming and J lost 7 bases, with 14 bases between them. CDR3 length: 13 residues. In nucleotides, the CDR3 is TGTGCCAGCAGCCTTAGTTGGGCACCTGGCTACACCTTC. Protein product: CASSLSWAPGYTF.

The chain recombines TRBV19 with TRBJ1-5; 9 bases are shared with TRBD1. The CDR3 is 14 amino acids. V was clipped by 3 bases and J by 6 bases; unmatched bases: 3. Germline-derived CDR1 and CDR2 are LNHDA and SQIVND (reference sequence). CDR3 bases: TGTGCCAGTAGTATGGGACAGGGAAGTCAGCCCCAGCATTTT. The encoded protein is CASSMGQGSQPQHF.

This chain uses TRBV18 with TRBJ2-5; tentative D call: TRBD1 (5 bases). Germline values: CDR1 KGHSH, CDR2 LQKENI. CDR3 length equals 14 residues. Trimming pared 1 base from V and 5 bases from J, leaving 11 bases between. The CDR3 nucleotides read TGTGCCAGCTCACCACAGGGGAATGCGGAGACCCAGTACTTC. It is translated as CASSPQGNAETQYF.

The J gene is TRBJ2-2, the V gene TRBV4-1; weak D call: TRBD2 (5 bases). Germline V CDR1 and CDR2: MGHRA, YSYEKL. The CDR3 totals 14 residues. Trimming took 0 bases from V and 10 from J, leaving 12 bases between them. The CDR3 protein is CASSQETIREELFF. CDR3 DNA sequence: TGCGCCAGCAGCCAAGAGACTATACGGGAGGAGCTGTTTTTT.

This CDR3 reads CASSQDFTAGKNGYTF. In DNA, the CDR3 is TGTGCCAGCAGCCAAGATTTTACGGCAGGGAAGAATGGCTACACCTTC. V is TRBV4-2 and J is TRBJ1-2, with D perhaps TRBD1 (5 bases). This CDR3 contains 16 residues. Germline V gene sequence: CDR1 LGHNA, CDR2 YNFKEQ. V was clipped by 0 bases and J by 6 bases, with 17 bases between them.

The chain links TRBV5-1 to TRBJ2-1; 14 bases map to TRBD2. Germline CDR1 SGHRS, CDR2 YFSETQ. V was pared by 3 bases and J by 7 bases, with 6 bases of the junction left unmatched. The CDR3 covers 16 residues. Here the CDR3 DNA reads TGCGCCAGCAGCTGGGGGACTAGCGGGAGTCTAAATGAGCAGTTCTTC. It yields the protein CASSWGTSGSLNEQFF.

The rearrangement links TRBV9 to TRBJ2-3; 7 bases fit TRBD1. Germline trimming cut 3 bases from V and 6 bases from J; bases unmatched to any gene: 7. CDR3 length equals 14 residues. The V gene's germline CDR1 is SGDLS and CDR2 YYNGEE. The CDR3 coding sequence is TGTGCCAGCAGCGGTACAGGGGCTCGGGATACGCAGTATTTT. Translation gives CASSGTGARDTQYF.

The chain employs TRBV6-4 and TRBJ2-2, with D maybe TRBD1 (6 bases). The CDR3 sequence is 15 residues long. Germline-derived CDR1 and CDR2 are MRHNA and SNTAGT. V dropped 2 bases and J dropped 6 bases, with 13 bases sitting between them. The chain's CDR3 is CASSDQGTVSGELFF. CDR3 in DNA: TGTGCCAGCAGTGACCAGGGGACGGTATCCGGGGAGCTGTTTTTT.

The genes are TRBV29-1 and TRBJ1-5, with a tentative D call TRBD1 (6 bases). V was shortened by 6 bases and J by 0 bases, with 15 bases between the two germline ends. This CDR3 comprises 15 residues. Germline V lookup: CDR1 SQVTM, CDR2 ANQGSEA. The CDR3 nucleotides are TGCAGCGTCCGAGTGGACAGCGATAGCAATCAGCCCCAGCATTTT. Encoded protein: CSVRVDSDSNQPQHF.